Listed below are T cell receptor beta chains from one sample, sequenced in a study of cytomegalovirus exposure and HLA in healthy donors. Clones were sequenced by immunoSEQ multiplex PCR, and TCRdb holds only the in-frame ones, with some missing. This repertoire shows 200,000 or so clones, more than 65% found once; its top ten account for under 7%. The source material was PBMCs. The receptors here all came from a woman aged 25 to 39 in good health and CMV-seropositive. The CDR3 runs from the conserved cysteine through the conserved F or W. The D gene is left open where the match is weak. For some rows the clone size is stated as once, few or many, or as a class when expanded; others skip it.

D gene	V gene	clone size	J gene	CDR3 protein	CDR3 DNA
.	TRBV6-4	.	TRBJ2-7	CASSPSGTSEQYF	TGTGCCAGCAGTCCCTCGGGGACTTCCGAGCAGTACTTC
.	TRBV10-3	once	TRBJ1-2	CAISELHPMSANYGYTF	TGTGCCATCAGTGAGCTACACCCCATGAGCGCAAACTATGGCTACACCTTC
TRBD2	TRBV6-1	.	TRBJ2-7	CASSGPGGEQYF	TGTGCCAGCAGTGGACCCGGGGGGGAGCAGTACTTC
.	TRBV11-2	.	TRBJ2-2	CASSLVLGDTGELFF	TGTGCCAGCAGCTTAGTGTTAGGGGACACCGGGGAGCTGTTTTTT
.	TRBV9	few	TRBJ1-2	CASSPTVLNYGYTF	TGTGCCAGCAGCCCGACAGTCCTGAACTATGGCTACACCTTC
.	TRBV2	.	TRBJ2-3	CASTRGGLGADTQYF	TGTGCCAGCACCCGCGGGGGCCTCGGAGCAGATACGCAGTATTTT
TRBD1	TRBV7-2	.	TRBJ1-2	CASSLEQGTYGYTF	TGTGCCAGCAGCTTAGAACAGGGGACCTATGGCTACACCTTC
TRBD2	TRBV7-9	.	TRBJ2-1	CASSSRLARDNEQFF	TGTGCCAGCAGCTCCCGACTAGCGCGGGACAATGAGCAGTTCTTC
.	TRBV7-9	.	TRBJ1-1	CASSLFRDTEAFF	TGTGCCAGCAGCCTCTTCAGGGACACTGAAGCTTTCTTT
.	TRBV27	.	TRBJ1-2	CASSLVQQGYGYTF	TGTGCCAGCAGTTTAGTGCAACAGGGCTATGGCTACACCTTC
.	TRBV19	.	TRBJ2-7	CASSIVAGAGEQYF	TGTGCCAGTAGTATAGTTGCGGGGGCTGGGGAGCAGTACTTC
TRBD2	TRBV10-3	few	TRBJ2-5	CATAGGRETQYF	TGTGCCACCGCGGGAGGGCGAGAGACCCAGTACTTC
.	TRBV6-1	few	TRBJ1-5	CASTSQGGGYQPQHF	TGTGCCAGCACTTCGCAGGGAGGGGGGTATCAGCCCCAGCATTTT
.	TRBV9	.	TRBJ2-7	CASSASDWNYEQYF	TGTGCCAGCAGCGCCTCAGACTGGAACTACGAGCAGTACTTC
.	TRBV6-5	.	TRBJ2-5	CASSPQGFQETQYF	TGTGCCAGCAGCCCCCAGGGGTTCCAAGAGACCCAGTACTTC
.	TRBV7-9	.	TRBJ2-5	CASSLQETQYF	TGTGCCAGCAGCCTACAAGAGACCCAGTACTTC
.	TRBV6-1	.	TRBJ1-5	CATQQPYSNQPQHF	TGTGCCACCCAACAACCATATAGCAATCAGCCCCAGCATTTT
.	TRBV5-1	.	TRBJ2-3	CASSTATGDYTDTQYF	TGCGCCAGCAGCACCGCGACAGGGGACTACACAGATACGCAGTATTTT
TRBD1	TRBV6-5	once	TRBJ1-6	CASSYSRDRLRSPLHF	TGTGCCAGCAGTTATTCCCGGGACAGGCTACGTTCACCCCTCCACTTT
.	TRBV15	.	TRBJ1-4	CATSRGHLTNEKLFF	TGTGCCACCAGCCGGGGACACCTAACTAATGAAAAACTGTTTTTT
.	TRBV7-9	.	TRBJ2-7	CASSLRGEQYF	TGTGCCAGCAGTCTCCGGGGGGAGCAGTACTTC
.	TRBV5-6	.	TRBJ2-6	CASRAQGTGANVLTF	TGTGCCAGCAGGGCACAGGGAACTGGGGCCAACGTCCTGACTTTC
.	TRBV5-5	.	TRBJ1-2	CASSLPGPQGYTF	TGTGCCAGCAGCTTGCCAGGCCCCCAGGGCTACACCTTC
TRBD2	TRBV7-2	.	TRBJ2-7	CASSLEGGTSGIREQYF	TGTGCCAGCAGCTTAGAGGGTGGGACTAGCGGGATTCGCGAGCAGTACTTC
.	TRBV27	once	TRBJ1-6	CASSLSATETNSPLHF	TGTGCCAGCAGTTTATCGGCCACAGAAACTAATTCACCCCTCCACTTT
.	TRBV19	.	TRBJ2-1	CASSPNSLVGGTYNEQFF	TGTGCCAGTAGTCCGAATTCGCTGGTGGGCGGGACCTACAATGAGCAGTTCTTC
.	TRBV5-4	.	TRBJ2-7	CASRDMDYEQYF	TGTGCCAGCCGGGACATGGACTACGAGCAGTACTTC
.	TRBV15	.	TRBJ1-1	CATSSMSPEAFF	TGTGCCACCAGCAGTATGAGCCCTGAAGCTTTCTTT
.	TRBV13	.	TRBJ1-1	CASSLLRANMNTEAFF	TGTGCCAGCAGCTTATTGAGGGCAAACATGAACACTGAAGCTTTCTTT
.	TRBV11-2	.	TRBJ2-1	CASRPGSGNEQFF	TGTGCCAGCAGGCCAGGGTCTGGGAATGAGCAGTTCTTC
TRBD1	TRBV19	.	TRBJ1-5	CASGEQGGPQHF	TGTGCCAGTGGGGAACAGGGGGGCCCCCAGCATTTT
.	TRBV4-1	.	TRBJ1-1	CASSQESGGGALLAAFF	TGCGCCAGCAGCCAAGAATCCGGCGGAGGGGCTTTGTTAGCAGCTTTCTTT
.	TRBV5-6	.	TRBJ2-3	CASSLGLWRLTDTQYF	TGTGCCAGCAGCCTCGGACTCTGGAGGTTGACAGATACGCAGTATTTT
.	TRBV27	.	TRBJ2-4	CASRQTGAKNIQYF	TGTGCCAGCAGGCAGACAGGAGCCAAAAACATTCAGTACTTC
.	TRBV5-6	.	TRBJ1-1	CASSLGGLQAFF	TGTGCCAGCAGCTTGGGCGGTCTCCAAGCTTTCTTT
TRBD2	TRBV7-8	.	TRBJ2-1	CASSPGRLAGAYNEQFF	TGTGCCAGCAGCCCAGGACGTCTAGCGGGGGCTTACAATGAGCAGTTCTTC
TRBD1	TRBV12-5	.	TRBJ2-1	CASDSGTAYNEQFF	TGTGCTAGTGATTCCGGGACAGCCTACAATGAGCAGTTCTTC
.	TRBV10-2	.	TRBJ1-1	CASSDPTETNTEAFF	TGCGCCAGCAGTGATCCGACAGAAACGAACACTGAAGCTTTCTTT
.	TRBV14	.	TRBJ1-2	CASSLRGIQRGYTF	TGTGCCAGCAGCCTGAGAGGGATTCAACGTGGCTACACCTTC
.	TRBV7-2	.	TRBJ2-7	CASSPPDSYEQYF	TGTGCCAGCAGCCCCCCAGATTCCTACGAGCAGTACTTC
TRBD1	TRBV9	.	TRBJ1-1	CASSVGTGDGEGVYRVF	TGTGCCAGCAGCGTCGGGACAGGGGATGGCGAGGGCGTCTATAGGGTGTTT
.	TRBV10-3	.	TRBJ2-3	CAISEGREEQYF	TGTGCCATCAGTGAGGGCAGGGAAGAGCAGTATTTT
TRBD1	TRBV27	.	TRBJ1-5	CASSFIRTGGEMGQPQHF	TGTGCCAGCAGTTTTATAAGGACAGGGGGCGAGATGGGTCAGCCCCAGCATTTT
.	TRBV6-1	.	TRBJ1-1	CASSPRVANTEAFF	TGTGCCAGCAGCCCCAGGGTCGCGAACACTGAAGCTTTCTTT
.	TRBV4-1	once	TRBJ2-2	CASSQGHDVANTGELFF	TGCGCCAGCAGCCAAGGACACGACGTCGCGAACACCGGGGAGCTGTTTTTT
.	TRBV6-4	.	TRBJ1-2	CASSDSSERPGYTF	TGTGCCAGCAGTGACTCGAGTGAACGTCCTGGCTACACCTTC
TRBD1	TRBV2	.	TRBJ2-2	CASSLDRGNTGELFF	TGTGCCAGCAGTTTAGACAGGGGGAACACCGGGGAGCTGTTTTTT
.	TRBV7-9	.	TRBJ2-3	CASSTQGSSTDTQYF	TGTGCCAGCAGCACTCAGGGATCTAGCACAGATACGCAGTATTTT